The 32 T cell receptor beta chains reported below all come from one sample, sequenced in a study of CXCR3-negative and CXCR3-positive naive CD8 T cells. TRB cDNA was prepared as libraries by UMI-labeled 5' RACE. For each CDR3 protein, TCRdb gives one entry from its re-call of the 5' RACE reads, without DNA. The sample table includes tens of thousands of distinct CDR3 sequences. The material sequenced was memory CD8+ T cells from blood. The receptors here all came from a human donor in good health. Some clones in this sample may be carry-over from other donors' samples.

This rearrangement joins TRBV29-1 to TRBJ2-1; with no DNA, the TCRdb D assignment of TRBD2 cannot be verified. Germline CDR1 is SQVTM and CDR2 is ANQGSEA. The CDR3 is made up of 14 amino acids. The CDR3 sequence: CSVLAGSNEDEQFF.

The chain is built from TRBV6-6 and TRBJ2-3. Germline V gene sequence: CDR1 MNHNY, CDR2 SVGAGI (reference sequence). The CDR3 spans 11 residues. The CDR3 spells CASRTTDTQYF.

This chain uses TRBV7-9 with TRBJ2-5; TCRdb names TRBD1, which stays unverified in the absence of DNA. Germline CDR1 reads SEHNR; CDR2 reads FQNEAQ (reference sequence). This CDR3 is 19 amino acids long. This CDR3 is CASSLPVGGGQPRQETQYF.

The chain recombines TRBV20-1 with TRBJ2-7; with no DNA, the TCRdb D assignment of TRBD1 cannot be verified. Germline lookup yields CDR1 DFQATT and CDR2 SNEGSKA (reference sequence). The CDR3 is 14 amino acids. CDR3 region: CSARDGAGVYEQYF.

The CDR3 loop reads CSARDLRGSYF. The chain is built from TRBV20-1 and TRBJ2-3; TCRdb reports TRBD1, a call that lacks DNA to check it against. This CDR3 contains 11 residues. Germline CDR1 and CDR2: DFQATT and SNEGSKA (reference sequence).

The chain joins TRBV9 to TRBJ2-1; the TRBD1 assignment by TCRdb is unverifiable without DNA. The CDR3 totals 16 residues. CDR1 is SGDLS, CDR2 YYNGEE, per germline. This chain's CDR3 is CASSVVPEPIYNEQFF. The full variable domain, in which reference TRBV9 and TRBJ2-1 provide the parts outside the CDR3, is DSGVTQTPKHLITATGQRVTLRCSPRSGDLSVYWYQQSLDQGLQFLIQYYNGEERAKGNILERFSAQQFPDLHSELNLSSLELGDSALYFCASSVVPEPIYNEQFFGPGTRLTVL.

The gene calls are TRBV7-3 and TRBJ1-1; the D gene TCRdb calls, TRBD1, cannot be checked with no DNA. CDR3 size: 13 residues. Germline CDR1 is SGHTA and CDR2 is FQGTGA. The CDR3 sequence: CASSSKMGGEAFF. Looking up the rest from reference TRBV7-3 and TRBJ1-1 gives the full variable domain: GAGVSQTPSNKVTEKGKYVELRCDPISGHTALYWYRQSLGQGPEFLIYFQGTGAADDSGLPNDRFFAVRPEGSVSTLKIQRTERGDSAVYLCASSSKMGGEAFFGQGTRLTVV.

The gene calls are TRBV6-5 and TRBJ2-1; no DNA is available, so the TRBD2 call from TCRdb remains unchecked. The CDR3 sequence is 16 residues long. Germline CDR1 MNHEY, CDR2 SVGAGI. CDR3 residues: CASSAFSGTAANEQFF.

The rearrangement links TRBV6-5 to TRBJ2-5; TCRdb lists TRBD1, though no DNA is available to test this call. This CDR3 region has 18 residues. CDR1 and CDR2 (germline): MNHEY, SVGAGI. CDR3 protein: CASSYSAYRGREQETQYF.

This chain uses TRBV7-9 with TRBJ2-5; TCRdb picks TRBD1, but there is no DNA to check that call. This CDR3 region has 16 residues. Germline CDR1 is SEHNR and CDR2 is FQNEAQ (reference sequence). CDR3 protein: CASSLGTGIVQETQYF. The variable domain in full, completed from reference TRBV7-9 and TRBJ2-5, reads DTGVSQNPRHKITKRGQNVTFRCDPISEHNRLYWYRQTLGQGPEFLTYFQNEAQLEKSRLLSDRFSAERPKGSFSTLEIQRTEQGDSAMYLCASSLGTGIVQETQYFGPGTRLLVL.

J is TRBJ2-1 and V is TRBV2. This CDR3 spans 13 amino acids. Germline CDR1 reads SNHLY; CDR2 reads FYNNEI. CDR3 protein: CASSVTDYNEQFF. Drawing the rest from reference TRBV2 and TRBJ2-1, the complete variable domain is EPEVTQTPSHQVTQMGQEVILRCVPISNHLYFYWYRQILGQKVEFLVSFYNNEISEKSEIFDDQFSVERPDGSNFTLKIRSTKLEDSAMYFCASSVTDYNEQFFGPGTRLTVL.

The J gene is TRBJ2-1, the V gene TRBV9. This CDR3 is built from 15 residues. CDR1 is SGDLS, CDR2 YYNGEE, per germline. The CDR3 is CGSSVELGSYNEQFF.

The chain links TRBV28 to TRBJ2-3; TCRdb returns TRBD2, unconfirmable since there is no DNA. CDR3 length equals 17 residues. The germline gives CDR1 MDHEN, CDR2 SYDVKM. This chain's CDR3 is CASSLDGLLPGKDTQYF.

This sequence joins TRBV12-3 or TRBV12-4 and TRBJ2-5; absent DNA, TCRdb's TRBD2 call cannot be checked. CDR3 length equals 16 residues. The CDR3 loop reads CASSLELAGIQETQYF.

This chain links TRBV20-1 with TRBJ1-2. This CDR3 contains 13 residues. Germline CDR1 DFQATT, CDR2 SNEGSKA (reference sequence). The CDR3 here is CSARDLVNYGYTF.

The chain combines TRBV27 with TRBJ1-1; the D call of TRBD1 rests on TCRdb alone, since no DNA is present to check it. CDR3 length equals 14 residues. Germline CDR1 reads MNHEY; CDR2 reads SMNVEV (reference sequence). CDR3 amino acids: CASSIGPGVTEAFF.

The chain employs TRBV20-1 and TRBJ1-1; the TRBD1 assignment by TCRdb is unverifiable without DNA. The length of the CDR3 is 14 residues. CDR1 DFQATT and CDR2 SNEGSKA come from the germline V gene (reference sequence). This chain's CDR3 is CSAPQGGLPTEAFF.

The chain links TRBV5-1 to TRBJ2-5; TCRdb returns TRBD2, unconfirmable since there is no DNA. Germline V gene lookup returns CDR1 SGHRS and CDR2 YFSETQ. The CDR3 is made up of 16 amino acids. The CDR3: CASSAGAFLYQETKYF. Variable domain in full (rest from reference TRBV5-1 and TRBJ2-5): KAGVTQTPRYLIKTRGQQVTLSCSPISGHRSVSWYQQTPGQGLQFLFEYFSETQRNKGNFPGRFSGRQFSNSRSEMNVSTLELGDSALYLCASSAGAFLYQETKYFGPGTRLLVL.

The chain is built from TRBV6-2 or TRBV6-3 and TRBJ2-5; TCRdb returns TRBD1, unconfirmable since there is no DNA. The CDR3 is made up of 16 amino acids. Germline values: CDR1 MNHEY, CDR2 SVGEGT. The CDR3 sequence is CASSYPVGTGQETQYF.

V usage is TRBV12-3 or TRBV12-4 and J usage is TRBJ2-7; the TRBD1 assignment by TCRdb is unverifiable without DNA. The CDR3 contains 15 residues. The CDR3 sequence is CASSLDGTKAYERYF.

The rearrangement joins TRBV6-5 to TRBJ2-1; TCRdb's D gene call, TRBD1, goes unchecked for lack of DNA. The CDR3 runs 15 residues. CDR1 and CDR2 from the germline V gene are MNHEY and SVGAGI. CDR3 residues: CASTPGTQSYNEQFF.

The chain links TRBV2 to TRBJ2-1; the D call of TRBD1 rests on TCRdb alone, since no DNA is present to check it. The CDR3 length is 15 residues. Germline V gene sequence: CDR1 SNHLY, CDR2 FYNNEI. The CDR3 here is CASSGGIGTYNEQFF.

The gene calls are TRBV29-1 and TRBJ2-1; the D gene TCRdb calls, TRBD2, cannot be checked with no DNA. Germline lookup yields CDR1 SQVTM and CDR2 ANQGSEA. The CDR3 has 16 residues. The CDR3 is CSVEDWASGVYNEQFF.

By frequency, this clonotype registers medium-sized. The chain combines TRBV6-1 with TRBJ2-2. This CDR3 comprises 14 residues. Germline CDR1 and CDR2: MNHNS and SASEGT. The CDR3: CASSDKLDTGELFF.

CDR3 sequence: CASSQGVYGYTF. The rearrangement uses TRBV28 and TRBJ1-2; TCRdb selects TRBD1, and the lack of DNA leaves this call unchecked. CDR3 size: 12 residues. Germline V gives CDR1 MDHEN, CDR2 SYDVKM.

The chain combines TRBV5-1 with TRBJ2-7; TCRdb outputs TRBD1, but without DNA this stays unchecked. This CDR3 is 16 amino acids long. Germline assignment: CDR1 SGHRS and CDR2 YFSETQ. The CDR3 loop is CASRVSQGGPYYEQYF. Drawing the rest from reference TRBV5-1 and TRBJ2-7, the complete variable domain is KAGVTQTPRYLIKTRGQQVTLSCSPISGHRSVSWYQQTPGQGLQFLFEYFSETQRNKGNFPGRFSGRQFSNSRSEMNVSTLELGDSALYLCASRVSQGGPYYEQYFGPGTRLTVT.

By frequency, this clonotype registers medium-sized (0.01 to 0.1%). V is TRBV4-2 and J is TRBJ2-2; checking the TCRdb D call of TRBD1 is not possible without DNA. Germline V lookup: CDR1 LGHNA, CDR2 YNFKEQ. This CDR3 region has 15 residues. The CDR3: CASSGPQGNTGELFF.

This chain connects TRBV28 to TRBJ2-1; TCRdb calls TRBD2, which cannot be checked without DNA. The CDR3 consists of 19 residues. Germline lookup yields CDR1 MDHEN and CDR2 SYDVKM. This CDR3 is CASSQGLAGGLYPNNEQFF.

The chain uses TRBV28 and TRBJ1-4; there is no DNA to check the TCRdb D call of TRBD1. The CDR3 loop spans 14 amino acids. Germline V gene sequence: CDR1 MDHEN, CDR2 SYDVKM. Here the CDR3 reads CASGKGDSNEKLFF.

This chain links TRBV14 with TRBJ1-2. Germline V gives CDR1 SGHDN, CDR2 FVKESK. CDR3 length: 13 amino acids. The CDR3 reads CASSLSENYGYTF.

V is TRBV7-9 and J is TRBJ2-5. Germline CDR1 and CDR2: SEHNR and FQNEAQ (reference sequence). The CDR3 loop spans 13 amino acids. The CDR3 sequence is CASSLGVQETQYF. Complete variable domain (other parts from reference TRBV7-9 and TRBJ2-5): DTGVSQNPRHKITKRGQNVTFRCDPISEHNRLYWYRQTLGQGPEFLTYFQNEAQLEKSRLLSDRFSAERPKGSFSTLEIQRTEQGDSAMYLCASSLGVQETQYFGPGTRLLVL.

The genes are TRBV27 and TRBJ1-2; lacking DNA, the TRBD1 call made by TCRdb goes unchecked. Germline-derived CDR1 and CDR2 are MNHEY and SMNVEV (reference sequence). The CDR3 is 15 residues long. CDR3 sequence: CASSLRTGEVYGYTF.